This T cell receptor (beta chain) originates from a study of beta chain features in type 1 diabetes. CD4+ cells of the naive, central memory, regulatory and stem cell-like memory types were sorted via CD45RO/CCR7/CD25/CD127/CD95/CD27. Every sorted population was more than 95% pure. TCRB transcripts that were expressed got sequenced, as all of the isolated RNA had been reverse transcribed. The average read count of naive, central memory and regulatory T cell samples was approximately 3.5 million. Profiling relied on immunoSEQ multiplex PCR, and the TCRdb table lists in-frame clones only, not all of them. Among under 400,000 clones, around 20% were seen once, and the ten largest hold about 0.045%. The CDR3 length is 11 residues. CDR1 SQVTM and CDR2 ANQGSEA come from the germline V gene. The V end was cut by 3 bases, the J end by 4 bases, with 4 bases between. This clone has only a few counts.

The sequence derives from a woman under 30 in good health. The chain joins TRBV29-1 to TRBJ2-1; D not certain. Sequencing used naive CD4+ T cells from blood. CDR3 sequence reads: CSVDTYNEQFF. The CDR3 nucleotides are TGCAGCGTTGATACTTACAATGAGCAGTTCTTC.